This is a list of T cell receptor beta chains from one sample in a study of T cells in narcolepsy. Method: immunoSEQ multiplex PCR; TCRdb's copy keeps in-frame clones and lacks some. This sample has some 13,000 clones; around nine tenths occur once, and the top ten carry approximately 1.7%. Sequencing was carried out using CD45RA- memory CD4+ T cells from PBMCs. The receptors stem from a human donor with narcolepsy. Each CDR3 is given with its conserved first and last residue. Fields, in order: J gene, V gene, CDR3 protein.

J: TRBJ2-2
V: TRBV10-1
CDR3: CASIGGSWAGELFF